These 13 T cell receptor beta chains share one sample of origin, sequenced in a study of beta chain features in type 1 diabetes. Findings and limits, study-wide: Moderately but significantly shorter TCRB CDR3s were found in Type 1 diabetes patients in all four CD4+ subsets.

Antigens for these TCRs are unknown. The sequenced template was cDNA made from the entire isolated RNA. Measured with immunoSEQ multiplex PCR; TCRdb has only the in-frame clones, and not every one. The sample contains roughly 180,000 clones, approximately 8.1% of which appear only once. The sequencing input was central memory CD4+ T cells from blood. Every receptor here comes from a young man with type 1 diabetes.

The chain has TRBV2 and TRBJ1-2; 7 nucleotides agree with TRBD1. Germline loops: CDR1 SNHLY, CDR2 FYNNEI. J was trimmed by 8 bases and V by 10 bases; bases with no gene match: 13. The CDR3 extends over 13 amino acids. As DNA, the CDR3 is TGTGCCACCATGACAGGGTCGGGTTCCGGCTACACCTTC. Translation gives CATMTGSGSGYTF.

A few counts support this clone. The chain has TRBV5-6 and TRBJ2-1, with TRBD2 matching over 9 bases. Germline values: CDR1 SGHDT, CDR2 YYEEEE. This CDR3 has 18 amino acids. The trim removed 2 bases at V and 0 bases at J, leaving 9 bases unmatched. The CDR3 spells CASSLDHSGSTSYNEQFF. The CDR3 DNA is TGTGCCAGCAGCTTAGATCATAGCGGGAGTACCTCCTACAATGAGCAGTTCTTC.

This chain joins TRBV29-1 and TRBJ2-7, with 9 bases aligning to TRBD2. The CDR3 sequence is 14 residues long. The germline CDR1 and CDR2 sequences are SQVTM and ANQGSEA. V lost 4 bases and J lost 5; bases outside the gene matches: 9. CDR3 sequence: CSVGNSGSFNEQYF. CDR3 coding DNA: TGCAGCGTTGGAAATAGCGGGAGTTTTAACGAGCAGTACTTC.

V is TRBV20-1 and J is TRBJ2-7; TRBD1 is a possible D gene (6 bases). V was shortened by 6 bases and J by 8 bases, with 14 bases between the two germline ends. The germline V gene has CDR1 DFQATT and CDR2 SNEGSKA (reference sequence). The CDR3 totals 11 residues. CDR3 region: CSAPGQSQQYF. The CDR3 DNA reads TGCAGTGCCCCCGGACAGTCACAGCAGTACTTC.

This clone occurred a few times. This sequence joins TRBV9 and TRBJ2-6, with 9 bases lining up with TRBD1. V shed 6 bases, J shed 12 bases, and the junction held 10 bases outside the gene matches. Germline V gives CDR1 SGDLS, CDR2 YYNGEE. The CDR3 sequence is 14 residues long. CDR3 protein: CASNGPGQGFVLTF. In nucleotides, the CDR3 is TGTGCCAGCAACGGTCCGGGACAGGGCTTCGTCCTGACTTTC. Drawing the rest from reference TRBV9 and TRBJ2-6, the complete variable domain is DSGVTQTPKHLITATGQRVTLRCSPRSGDLSVYWYQQSLDQGLQFLIQYYNGEERAKGNILERFSAQQFPDLHSELNLSSLELGDSALYFCASNGPGQGFVLTFGAGSRLTVL.

This clone appeared a few times. This chain links TRBV9 with TRBJ2-7, with a weak D call TRBD2 (6 bases). This CDR3 contains 15 residues. V was cut by 0 bases and J by 4 bases, with 14 bases left in between. Germline CDR1 reads SGDLS; CDR2 reads YYNGEE. CDR3 sequence: CASSVGGEVGYEQYF. The CDR3 region has the DNA TGTGCCAGCAGCGTAGGGGGGGAGGTTGGGTACGAGCAGTACTTC.

This clone was counted a few times. V is TRBV19 and J is TRBJ2-1; tentative D call: TRBD1 (5 bases). V was shortened by 5 bases and J by 10 bases, with 15 bases between the two germline ends. The CDR3 is made up of 13 amino acids. The V gene's germline CDR1 is LNHDA and CDR2 SQIVND (reference sequence). The CDR3 region has the DNA TGTGCCAGTAGTGCCCACCAGGGTGGCGAGCAGTTCTTC. It is translated as CASSAHQGGEQFF.

The chain employs TRBV5-1 and TRBJ2-5; the D gene is possibly TRBD2 (7 bases). Germline CDR1 is SGHRS and CDR2 is YFSETQ. The V gene lost 2 bases and the J gene lost 2 bases, with 13 bases spanning the gap. The CDR3 spans 15 residues. The CDR3 is CASSFGGHRQETQYF. CDR3 in DNA: TGCGCCAGCAGCTTCGGGGGGCATCGGCAAGAGACCCAGTACTTC.

This clone occurred a few times. CDR3 protein: CASTSRRQSNTGELFF. DNA of the CDR3: TGTGCCAGCACCTCACGCAGGCAGTCGAACACCGGGGAGCTGTTTTTT. V is TRBV28 and J is TRBJ2-2; D uncertain. V lost 7 bases and J 0 bases, leaving 15 bases between the germline ends. This CDR3 has 16 amino acids. Germline CDR1 MDHEN, CDR2 SYDVKM. Supplemented by reference TRBV28 and TRBJ2-2, the full variable domain reads DVKVTQSSRYLVKRTGEKVFLECVQDMDHENMFWYRQDPGLGLRLIYFSYDVKMKEKGDIPEGYSVSREKKERFSLILESASTNQTSMYLCASTSRRQSNTGELFFGEGSRLTVL.

The J gene is TRBJ1-5, the V gene TRBV28; a weak D match, TRBD1 (5 bases). CDR3 length equals 17 residues. Germline V gene sequence: CDR1 MDHEN, CDR2 SYDVKM. The ends were cut back, 5 bases at V and 0 bases at J, with 17 bases in the middle. The CDR3 reads CASSPSYWGYSNQPQHF. CDR3 sequence (DNA): TGTGCCAGCAGTCCGAGTTATTGGGGCTATAGCAATCAGCCCCAGCATTTT.

This clone was seen only a few times. This same CDR3 is encoded by further DNA sequences in the sample. This chain uses TRBV27 with TRBJ2-7; unclear D gene. The CDR3 runs 12 residues. V lost 4 bases and J 3 bases, leaving 7 bases between the germline ends. Germline V gene sequence: CDR1 MNHEY, CDR2 SMNVEV (reference sequence). CDR3 amino acids: CASSSASYEQYF. In nucleotides, the CDR3 is TGTGCCAGCAGTTCAGCTAGCTACGAGCAGTACTTC.

The chain is built from TRBV7-9 and TRBJ1-2; 8 positions agree with TRBD1. Germline V gene data show CDR1 as SEHNR and CDR2 as FQNEAQ (reference sequence). The CDR3 totals 14 residues. V was pared by 5 bases and J by 7 bases, with 9 bases of the junction left unmatched. CDR3 loop: CASSPQTGVAGYTF. The DNA for the CDR3 is TGTGCCAGCAGCCCCCAGACAGGGGTCGCTGGCTACACCTTC.

This chain links TRBV7-2 with TRBJ2-1, with D hard to call. V shed 5 bases and J shed 4 bases, with 3 bases lying between them. The CDR3 contains 11 residues. Germline V gene lookup returns CDR1 SGHTA and CDR2 FQGNSA. CDR3 amino acids: CASSPYNEQFF. As DNA, the CDR3 is TGTGCCAGCAGCCCATACAATGAGCAGTTCTTC.